This TCR beta chain was observed in a study of blood T cell repertoires in COVID-19. Study details: The samples span acute and convalescent COVID-19 from the United States, Italy and Spain. Sources were T cells, B-cell-depleted T cells, or PBMCs; the material itself was cDNA or gDNA.

This CDR3 spans 14 amino acids. The V gene's germline CDR1 is WNHNN and CDR2 SYGVQD (reference sequence). The V and J ends lost 5 bases and 2 bases, in that order; junction bases with no gene match: 3. The method was immunoSEQ multiplex PCR; TCRdb's version includes in-frame clones alone and lacks a portion of them. The profile shows around 130,000 clones, approximately 80% of them singletons. The chain combines TRBV10-1 with TRBJ2-7, with TRBD2 matching 10 bases. The TCR sequence derives from a human donor in a cohort sampled during active COVID-19. The sample taken for sequencing was peripheral blood. In DNA, the CDR3 is TGCGCCAGCAGTTCTAGCGGGAGTCCCTACGAGCAGTACTTC. It translates to CASSSSGSPYEQYF.